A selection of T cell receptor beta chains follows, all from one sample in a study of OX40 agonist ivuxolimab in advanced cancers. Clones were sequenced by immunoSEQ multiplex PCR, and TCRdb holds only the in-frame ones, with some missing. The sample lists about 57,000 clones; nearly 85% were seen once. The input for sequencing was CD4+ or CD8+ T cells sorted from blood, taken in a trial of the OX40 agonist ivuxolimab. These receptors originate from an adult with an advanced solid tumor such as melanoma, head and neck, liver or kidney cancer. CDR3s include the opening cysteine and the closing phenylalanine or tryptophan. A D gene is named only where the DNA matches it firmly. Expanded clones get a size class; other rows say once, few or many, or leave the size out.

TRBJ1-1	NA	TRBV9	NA	CASSTQGSENTEAFF	TGTGCCAGCAGCACCCAAGGGTCTGAGAACACTGAAGCTTTCTTT
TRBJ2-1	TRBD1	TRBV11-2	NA	CASSPLQGTIEQFF	TGTGCCAGCAGCCCCTTACAGGGGACCATTGAGCAGTTCTTC
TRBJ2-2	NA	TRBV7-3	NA	CASSLRLTGELFF	TGTGCCAGCAGCTTACGACTTACCGGGGAGCTGTTTTTT
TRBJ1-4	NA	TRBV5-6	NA	CASNQQGVVGEKLFF	TGTGCCAGCAACCAACAAGGGGTGGTTGGTGAAAAACTGTTTTTT
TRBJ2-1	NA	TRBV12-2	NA	CASRFGTSVYNEQFF	TGTGCAAGTCGCTTCGGGACTAGTGTTTACAATGAGCAGTTCTTC
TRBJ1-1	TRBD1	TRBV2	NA	CASSIQGARNTEAFF	TGTGCCAGCAGCATACAGGGGGCAAGGAACACTGAAGCTTTCTTT
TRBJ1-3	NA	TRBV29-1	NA	CSVGTTGNTIYF	TGCAGCGTTGGGACAACTGGAAACACCATATATTTT
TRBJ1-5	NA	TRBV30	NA	CAWSPQGYQPQHF	TGTGCCTGGAGCCCACAGGGTTATCAGCCCCAGCATTTT
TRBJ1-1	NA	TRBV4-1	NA	CASSPARRQNTEAFF	TGCGCCAGCAGCCCAGCCCGCAGACAGAACACTGAAGCTTTCTTT
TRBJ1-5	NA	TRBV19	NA	CASRWGAGQPQHF	TGTGCCAGTAGGTGGGGGGCAGGACAGCCCCAGCATTTT
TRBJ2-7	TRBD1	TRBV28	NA	CASSFYKTGGYEQYF	TGTGCCAGCAGTTTTTACAAGACAGGGGGCTACGAGCAGTACTTC
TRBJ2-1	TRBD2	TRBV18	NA	CASSKVQLSGSYEQFF	TGTGCCAGCTCGAAAGTGCAGCTGAGCGGGAGTTATGAGCAGTTCTTC
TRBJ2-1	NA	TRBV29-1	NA	CSVGQSSYNEQFF	TGCAGCGTTGGACAGAGCTCCTACAATGAGCAGTTCTTC
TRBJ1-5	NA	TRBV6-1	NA	CASAGGNGQPQHF	TGTGCCAGCGCTGGCGGGAACGGGCAGCCCCAGCATTTT
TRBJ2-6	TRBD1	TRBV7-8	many	CATRTGTSGANVLTF	TGTGCCACAAGGACAGGCACCTCTGGGGCCAACGTCCTGACTTTC
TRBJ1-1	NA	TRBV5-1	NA	CASSLVSGGSEAFF	TGCGCCAGCAGCTTGGTTTCGGGGGGAAGTGAAGCTTTCTTT
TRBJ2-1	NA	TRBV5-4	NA	CASSLEGRVSREQFF	TGTGCCAGCAGCTTGGAAGGCAGGGTGTCTAGGGAGCAGTTCTTC
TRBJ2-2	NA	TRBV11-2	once	CASSLVRTGELFF	TGTGCCAGCAGCTTAGTACGGACCGGGGAGCTGTTTTTT
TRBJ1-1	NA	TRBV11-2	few	CASSRTRDTEAFF	TGTGCCAGCAGCAGGACTCGGGACACTGAAGCTTTCTTT
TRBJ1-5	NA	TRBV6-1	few	CASSEGAGKSNQPQHF	TGTGCCAGCAGTGAAGGGGCAGGAAAGAGCAATCAGCCCCAGCATTTT
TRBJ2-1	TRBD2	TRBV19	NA	CASSSSGTSGSDFNEQFF	TGTGCCAGTAGTTCTAGTGGGACTAGCGGGAGTGACTTCAATGAGCAGTTCTTC
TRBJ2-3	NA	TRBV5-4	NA	CASSLPGRGTDTQYF	TGTGCCAGCAGCCTCCCAGGGAGAGGTACAGATACGCAGTATTTT
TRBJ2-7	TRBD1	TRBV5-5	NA	CASSLAAGGVYEQYF	TGTGCCAGCAGCTTGGCGGCAGGGGGAGTCTACGAGCAGTACTTC
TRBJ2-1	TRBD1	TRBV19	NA	CASSRDRSLNNEQFF	TGTGCCAGTAGTAGGGACAGGTCGCTCAACAATGAGCAGTTCTTC
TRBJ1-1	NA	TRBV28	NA	CASGSRLRNTEAFF	TGTGCCAGCGGTTCTCGTCTGCGGAACACTGAAGCTTTCTTT
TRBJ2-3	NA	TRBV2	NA	CASLSAARTDTQYF	TGTGCCAGCCTCAGTGCCGCTCGCACAGATACGCAGTATTTT
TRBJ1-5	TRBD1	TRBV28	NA	CAITGTGAPRTHF	TGTGCCATCACGGGAACAGGGGCCCCCAGGACGCATTTT
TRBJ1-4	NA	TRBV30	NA	CASPRWGEGEKLFF	TGTGCCTCCCCCCGGTGGGGCGAAGGTGAAAAACTGTTTTTT
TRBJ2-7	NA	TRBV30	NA	CAWSSGRSYEQYF	TGTGCCTGGAGTTCGGGCAGGAGCTACGAGCAGTACTTC
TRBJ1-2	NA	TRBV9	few	CASSASRTGYTF	TGTGCCAGCAGCGCCTCAAGGACAGGCTACACCTTC
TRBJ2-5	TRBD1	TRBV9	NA	CASSGDRGSETQYF	TGTGCCAGCAGCGGGGACAGGGGGTCGGAGACCCAGTACTTC
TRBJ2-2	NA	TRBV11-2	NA	CASSLGANMNTGELFF	TGTGCCAGCAGCCTAGGAGCGAACATGAACACCGGGGAGCTGTTTTTT
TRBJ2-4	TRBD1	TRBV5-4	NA	CASSLGRGQDIQYF	TGTGCCAGCAGCTTGGGCAGGGGGCAGGACATTCAGTACTTC
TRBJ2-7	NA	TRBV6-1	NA	CASRARSYYEQYF	TGTGCCAGCAGGGCGAGATCCTACTACGAGCAGTACTTC
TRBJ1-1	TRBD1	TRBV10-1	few	CASSPGQGNMNTEAFF	TGCGCCAGCAGCCCAGGACAGGGAAACATGAACACTGAAGCTTTCTTT
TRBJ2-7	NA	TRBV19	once	CASGPGYTSYEQYF	TGTGCCAGTGGGCCAGGTTATACCTCCTACGAGCAGTACTTC
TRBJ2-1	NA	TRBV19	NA	CASSIERRGRRYNEQFF	TGTGCCAGTAGTATAGAAAGACGGGGGCGTAGGTACAATGAGCAGTTCTTC
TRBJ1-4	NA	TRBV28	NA	CASSPGTEGSEKLFF	TGTGCCAGCAGCCCCGGGACGGAGGGGAGTGAAAAACTGTTTTTT
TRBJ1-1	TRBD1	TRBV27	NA	CASRRQGAQAFF	TGTGCCAGCAGGCGACAGGGGGCTCAGGCTTTCTTT
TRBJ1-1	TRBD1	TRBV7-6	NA	CASSLMRTGMNTEAFF	TGTGCCAGCAGCCTCATGAGGACAGGGATGAACACTGAAGCTTTCTTT
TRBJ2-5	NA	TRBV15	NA	CATSRDGLTNKWETQYF	TGTGCCACCAGCAGAGATGGGCTAACAAATAAGTGGGAGACCCAGTACTTC
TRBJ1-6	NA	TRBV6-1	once	CASREAGRDGSPLHF	TGTGCCAGCCGTGAAGCGGGCAGGGACGGATCACCCCTCCACTTT
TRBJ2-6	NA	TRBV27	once	CASSVGGSGANVLTF	TGTGCCAGCAGTGTAGGAGGCTCTGGGGCCAACGTCCTGACTTTC
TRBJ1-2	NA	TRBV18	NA	CASSPDQGLYGYTF	TGTGCCAGCTCACCCGATCAGGGTCTCTATGGCTACACCTTC
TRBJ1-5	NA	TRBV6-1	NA	CASSQGPNQPQHF	TGTGCCAGCAGCCAGGGTCCCAATCAGCCCCAGCATTTT
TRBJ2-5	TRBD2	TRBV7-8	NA	CASSYKTPGLAGVKQETQYF	TGTGCCAGCAGCTACAAAACCCCTGGACTAGCGGGAGTGAAACAAGAGACCCAGTACTTC
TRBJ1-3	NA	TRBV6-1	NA	CASSIEFSGNTIYF	TGTGCCAGCAGTATCGAGTTCTCTGGAAACACCATATATTTT
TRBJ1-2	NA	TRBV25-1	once	CASSEAYYGYTF	TGTGCCAGCAGTGAGGCGTACTATGGCTACACCTTC
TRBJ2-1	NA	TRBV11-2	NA	CASSLRGTLDNEQFF	TGTGCCAGCAGCTTACGGGGAACGCTCGACAATGAGCAGTTCTTC
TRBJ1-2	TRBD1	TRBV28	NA	CASNSRGRGNYGYTF	TGTGCCAGCAATTCCAGGGGGCGGGGGAACTATGGCTACACCTTC
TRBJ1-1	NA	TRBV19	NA	CASSTDKRNAGANTEAFF	TGTGCCAGTAGTACCGACAAGCGTAACGCCGGGGCGAACACTGAAGCTTTCTTT
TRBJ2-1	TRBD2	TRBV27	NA	CASQWLAGGNEQFF	TGTGCCAGCCAGTGGCTAGCGGGAGGAAATGAGCAGTTCTTC
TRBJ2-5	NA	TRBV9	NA	CASSVLAAQETQYF	TGTGCCAGCAGCGTCTTAGCGGCACAAGAGACCCAGTACTTC